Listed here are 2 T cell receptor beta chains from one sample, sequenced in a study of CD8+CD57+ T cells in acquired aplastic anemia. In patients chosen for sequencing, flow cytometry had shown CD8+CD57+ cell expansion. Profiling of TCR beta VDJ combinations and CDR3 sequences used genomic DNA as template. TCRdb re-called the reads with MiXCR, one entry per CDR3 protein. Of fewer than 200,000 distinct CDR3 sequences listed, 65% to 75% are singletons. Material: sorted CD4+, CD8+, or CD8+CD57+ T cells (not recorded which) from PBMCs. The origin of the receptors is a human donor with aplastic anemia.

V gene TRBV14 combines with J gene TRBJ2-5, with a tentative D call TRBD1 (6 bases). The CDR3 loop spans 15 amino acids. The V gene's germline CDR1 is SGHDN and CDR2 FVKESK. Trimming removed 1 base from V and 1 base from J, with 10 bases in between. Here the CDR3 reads CASSQGGTTQETQYF. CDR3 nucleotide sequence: TGTGCCAGCAGCCAAGGAGGGACAACCCAAGAGACCCAGTACTTC.

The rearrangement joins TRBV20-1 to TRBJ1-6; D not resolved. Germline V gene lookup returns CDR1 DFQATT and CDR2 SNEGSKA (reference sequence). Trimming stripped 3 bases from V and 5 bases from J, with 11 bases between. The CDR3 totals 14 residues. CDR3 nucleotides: TGCAGTGCTAGCGAGCTGTTCAATAATTCACCCCTCCACTTT. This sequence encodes CSASELFNNSPLHF.